These 8 T cell receptor beta chains were all obtained from the same sample, sequenced in a study of neurological immune-mediated disorders. TCRdb re-called the 5' RACE reads through MiXCR, storing one row per CDR3 protein. The table lists roughly 60,000 distinct CDR3 sequences, about an eighth of them singletons. The sample was PBMCs. These receptors all come from a man aged 55 to 69 in good health.

Of note for this clonotype: An end of the junction does not agree with germline; a read error may underlie this. The chain couples TRBV7-2 to TRBJ2-7, with TRBD1 identical over 8 bases. Germline V lookup: CDR1 SGHTA, CDR2 FQGNSA. The length of the CDR3 is 12 residues. The CDR3 sequence: CASSLSGTGRDF. The CDR3 DNA sequence: TGTGCCAGCAGCTTGTCAGGGACAGGCCGAGATTTC.

This clonotype was seen repeatedly, ten times or more. The chain links TRBV7-8 to TRBJ1-5, with D possibly TRBD1 on 6 matching bases. The V and J ends lost 4 bases and 3 bases respectively, with 13 bases between them. The CDR3 has 15 amino acids. CDR1 is SGHVS and CDR2 is FQNEAQ in the germline V gene. The CDR3 nucleotides read TGTGCCAGCAGCTCCGATGGACAGCCCAATCAGCCCCAGCATTTT. Translated, it gives CASSSDGQPNQPQHF.

In this sample, this clonotype turned up many times. V is TRBV5-1 and J is TRBJ2-7, with D possibly matching TRBD1 (6 bases). Trimming shortened V by 3 bases and J by 6 bases, and 16 bases separated the two germline ends. This CDR3 is 14 amino acids long. Germline V gene lookup returns CDR1 SGHRS and CDR2 YFSETQ. The DNA of the CDR3 is TGCGCCAGCAGCTCACAGGGTGGCATCGGCGAGCAGTACTTC. Translated, it gives CASSSQGGIGEQYF. Together with reference TRBV5-1 and TRBJ2-7, the CDR3 gives the full variable domain: KAGVTQTPRYLIKTRGQQVTLSCSPISGHRSVSWYQQTPGQGLQFLFEYFSETQRNKGNFPGRFSGRQFSNSRSEMNVSTLELGDSALYLCASSSQGGIGEQYFGPGTRLTVT.

This clonotype was seen at least ten times. The chain has TRBV9 and TRBJ2-7; 14 bases agree with TRBD2. The CDR3 contains 15 residues. Germline assignment: CDR1 SGDLS and CDR2 YYNGEE. With 5 bases clipped from V and 6 bases from J, the junction kept 7 bases outside the gene matches. CDR3 sequence reads: CASSAEGLAGAEQYF. In DNA form, the CDR3 reads TGTGCCAGCAGTGCCGAGGGACTAGCGGGGGCCGAGCAGTACTTC.

This clonotype was picked up a small number of times. The chain joins TRBV12-3 or TRBV12-4 to TRBJ2-1, with D perhaps TRBD2 (6 bases). The V end was cut by 10 bases, the J end by 8 bases, with 12 bases between. The CDR3 is 11 residues long. CDR3: CATSGGYEQFF. CDR3 sequence (DNA): TGTGCCACGAGCGGAGGGTATGAGCAGTTCTTC.

This clonotype has a count of ten or more. The chain links TRBV5-1 to TRBJ2-2, with a weak D call TRBD2 (7 bases). The CDR3 runs 15 residues. V was clipped by 5 bases and J by 1 base, with 12 bases between them. Per the germline V gene, CDR1 is SGHRS and CDR2 is YFSETQ. For the CDR3, the DNA is TGCGCCAGCAGTCGCGGGGGCCAGAACACCGGGGAGCTGTTTTTT. This codes for CASSRGGQNTGELFF. Using reference TRBV5-1 and TRBJ2-2 for the parts outside the CDR3, the full variable domain is KAGVTQTPRYLIKTRGQQVTLSCSPISGHRSVSWYQQTPGQGLQFLFEYFSETQRNKGNFPGRFSGRQFSNSRSEMNVSTLELGDSALYLCASSRGGQNTGELFFGEGSRLTVL.

Ten or more counts support this clonotype. The chain joins TRBV5-6 to TRBJ2-7; 7 bases align to TRBD1. Germline V CDR1 and CDR2: SGHDT, YYEEEE. V dropped 4 bases and J dropped 5; count of bases not matched to a gene: 9. CDR3 length: 14 amino acids. The CDR3 is CASSPPTGSDEQYF. In nucleotides, the CDR3 is TGTGCCAGCAGCCCCCCGACAGGGTCGGACGAGCAGTACTTC. Full variable domain (rest looked up from reference TRBV5-6 and TRBJ2-7): DAGVTQSPTHLIKTRGQQVTLRCSPKSGHDTVSWYQQALGQGPQFIFQYYEEEERQRGNFPDRFSGHQFPNYSSELNVNALLLGDSALYLCASSPPTGSDEQYFGPGTRLTVT.

This clonotype was recorded at least ten times. CDR3 sequence (DNA): TGTGCCAGCAGGGGAACAGGGTCCTATGGCTACACCTTC. Translation gives CASRGTGSYGYTF. This chain connects TRBV11-2 to TRBJ1-2; D may be TRBD1 (6 bases). Trimming took 6 bases from V and 4 from J, leaving 12 bases between them. The germline CDR1 and CDR2 sequences are SGHAT and FQNNGV. The CDR3 totals 13 residues.